The following is a TCR beta chain sequence with its context. Its antigen remains unidentified. The data belong to a study of shared clonotypes between healthy human individuals. The study, taken as a whole, reports: Among the subsets, naive ones generally showed larger estimated richness than memory ones.

V lost 4 bases and J lost 7, with 10 bases in between. The CDR3 totals 12 residues. Germline CDR1 is MGHDK and CDR2 is SYGVNS. Clones were read by immunoSEQ multiplex PCR, and TCRdb kept only the in-frame ones, dropping some. This sample yields a few million clones, of which 85% to 95% are seen a single time; 0.39% belongs to the top ten. The V and J genes are TRBV25-1 and TRBJ1-1; possibly TRBD1 for D (5 bases). This receptor was obtained from a man younger than 30 in good health. Some clones in this sample may be carry-over from other donors' samples. Sequenced: naive CD4+ T cells from PBMCs. Stated subset: CD45RA+ positively selected. The CDR3 nucleotides read TGTGCCAGCAGTGTTCTAGACAGTGAAGCTTTCTTT. Protein: CASSVLDSEAFF.